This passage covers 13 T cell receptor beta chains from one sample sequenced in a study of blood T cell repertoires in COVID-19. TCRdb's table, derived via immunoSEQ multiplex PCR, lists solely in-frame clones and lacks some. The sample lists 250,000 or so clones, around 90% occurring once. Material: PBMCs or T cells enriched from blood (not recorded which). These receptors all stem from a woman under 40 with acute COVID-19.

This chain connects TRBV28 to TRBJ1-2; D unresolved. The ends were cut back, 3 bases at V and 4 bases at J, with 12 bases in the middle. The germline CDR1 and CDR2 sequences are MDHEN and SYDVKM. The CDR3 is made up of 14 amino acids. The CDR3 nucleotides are TGTGCCAGCAGTTTGATACAGTCTTTCTATGGCTACACCTTC. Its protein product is CASSLIQSFYGYTF.

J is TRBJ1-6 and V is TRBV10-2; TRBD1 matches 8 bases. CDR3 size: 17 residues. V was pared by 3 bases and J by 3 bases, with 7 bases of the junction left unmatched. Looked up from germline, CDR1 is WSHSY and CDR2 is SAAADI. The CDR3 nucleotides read TGCGCCAGCAGTGACCCTGAAACAGGGGGCTATAATTCACCCCTCCACTTT. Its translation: CASSDPETGGYNSPLHF.

This CDR3 is CASSLVRTSGVSYEQYF. As DNA, the CDR3 is TGTGCCAGCAGCCTTGTGAGGACTAGCGGAGTCTCCTACGAGCAGTACTTC. The J gene is TRBJ2-7, the V gene TRBV28; 10 bases match TRBD2. The CDR3 extends over 17 amino acids. Germline V gene lookup returns CDR1 MDHEN and CDR2 SYDVKM. With V trimmed by 6 bases and J by 0 bases, 11 bases remained unmatched. The full variable domain, completed using reference TRBV28 and TRBJ2-7, is DVKVTQSSRYLVKRTGEKVFLECVQDMDHENMFWYRQDPGLGLRLIYFSYDVKMKEKGDIPEGYSVSREKKERFSLILESASTNQTSMYLCASSLVRTSGVSYEQYFGPGTRLTVT.

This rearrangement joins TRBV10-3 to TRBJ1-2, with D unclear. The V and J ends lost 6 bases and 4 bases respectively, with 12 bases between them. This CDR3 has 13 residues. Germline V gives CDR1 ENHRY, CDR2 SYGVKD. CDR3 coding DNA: TGTGCCATCAGGTTCGGGGTAGGCTATGGCTACACCTTC. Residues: CAIRFGVGYGYTF.

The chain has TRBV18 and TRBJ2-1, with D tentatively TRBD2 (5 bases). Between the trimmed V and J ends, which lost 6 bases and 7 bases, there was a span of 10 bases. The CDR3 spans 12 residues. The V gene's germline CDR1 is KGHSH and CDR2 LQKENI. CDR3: CASSPRENEQFF. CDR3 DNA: TGTGCCAGCTCGCCTCGGGAAAATGAGCAGTTCTTC.

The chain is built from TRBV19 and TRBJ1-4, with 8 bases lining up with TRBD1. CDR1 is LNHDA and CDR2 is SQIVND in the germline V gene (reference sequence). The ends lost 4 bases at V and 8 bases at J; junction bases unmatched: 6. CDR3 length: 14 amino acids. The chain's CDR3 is CASSTQGAREKLFF. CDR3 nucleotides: TGTGCCAGTAGTACCCAGGGGGCAAGGGAAAAACTGTTTTTT. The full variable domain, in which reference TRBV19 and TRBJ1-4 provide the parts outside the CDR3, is DGGITQSPKYLFRKEGQNVTLSCEQNLNHDAMYWYRQDPGQGLRLIYYSQIVNDFQKGDIAEGYSVSREKKESFPLTVTSAQKNPTAFYLCASSTQGAREKLFFGSGTQLSVL.

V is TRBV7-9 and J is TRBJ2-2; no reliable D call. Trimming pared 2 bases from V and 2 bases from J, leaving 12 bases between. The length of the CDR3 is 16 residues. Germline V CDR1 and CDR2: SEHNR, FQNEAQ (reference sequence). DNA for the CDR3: TGTGCCAGCAGCTTACGCACCGGGTACAACACCGGGGAGCTGTTTTTT. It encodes CASSLRTGYNTGELFF. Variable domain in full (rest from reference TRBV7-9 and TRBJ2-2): DTGVSQNPRHKITKRGQNVTFRCDPISEHNRLYWYRQTLGQGPEFLTYFQNEAQLEKSRLLSDRFSAERPKGSFSTLEIQRTEQGDSAMYLCASSLRTGYNTGELFFGEGSRLTVL.

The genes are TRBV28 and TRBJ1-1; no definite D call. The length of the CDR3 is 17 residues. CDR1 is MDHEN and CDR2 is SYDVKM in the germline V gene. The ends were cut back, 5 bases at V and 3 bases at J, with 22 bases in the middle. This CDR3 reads CASSPITGREWDTEAFF. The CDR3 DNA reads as TGTGCCAGCAGTCCCATAACTGGGCGAGAGTGGGACACTGAAGCTTTCTTT.

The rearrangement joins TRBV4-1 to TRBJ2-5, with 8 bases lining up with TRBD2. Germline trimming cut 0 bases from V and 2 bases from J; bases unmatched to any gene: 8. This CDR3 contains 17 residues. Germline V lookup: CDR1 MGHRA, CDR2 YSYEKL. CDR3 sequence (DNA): TGCGCCAGCAGCCAAGATCTCGAGGCGGGAGGACAAGAGACCCAGTACTTC. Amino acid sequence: CASSQDLEAGGQETQYF.

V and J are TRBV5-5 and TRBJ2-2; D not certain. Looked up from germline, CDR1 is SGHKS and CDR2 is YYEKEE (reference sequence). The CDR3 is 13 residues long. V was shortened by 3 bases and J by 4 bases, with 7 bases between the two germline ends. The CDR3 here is CASSSDVTGELFF. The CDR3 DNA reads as TGTGCCAGCAGCTCAGATGTCACCGGGGAGCTGTTTTTT. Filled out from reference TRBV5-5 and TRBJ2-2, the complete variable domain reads DAGVTQSPTHLIKTRGQQVTLRCSPISGHKSVSWYQQVLGQGPQFIFQYYEKEERGRGNFPDRFSARQFPNYSSELNVNALLLGDSALYLCASSSDVTGELFFGEGSRLTVL.

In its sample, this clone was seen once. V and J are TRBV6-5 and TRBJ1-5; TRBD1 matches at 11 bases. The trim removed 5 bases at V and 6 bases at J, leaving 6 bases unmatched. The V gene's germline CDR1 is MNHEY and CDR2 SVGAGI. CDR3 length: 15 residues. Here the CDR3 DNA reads TGTGCCAGCAGTCCTCGGACAGGGGGCGGTCAGCCCCAGCATTTT. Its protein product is CASSPRTGGGQPQHF.

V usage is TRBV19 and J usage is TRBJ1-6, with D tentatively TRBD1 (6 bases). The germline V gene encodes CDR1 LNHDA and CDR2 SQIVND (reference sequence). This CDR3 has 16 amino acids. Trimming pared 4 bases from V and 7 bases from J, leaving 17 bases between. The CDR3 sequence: CASSTDFTGSNSPLHF. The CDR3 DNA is TGTGCCAGTAGTACCGACTTTACAGGGTCAAATTCACCCCTCCACTTT.

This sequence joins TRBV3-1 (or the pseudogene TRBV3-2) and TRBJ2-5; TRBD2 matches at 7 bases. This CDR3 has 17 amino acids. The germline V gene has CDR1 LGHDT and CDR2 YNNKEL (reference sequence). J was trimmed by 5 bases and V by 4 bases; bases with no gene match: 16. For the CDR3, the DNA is TGTGCCAGCAGCCCCGGGCCGCAACGGGGGGAGGGGGAGACCCAGTACTTC. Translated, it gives CASSPGPQRGEGETQYF.